A selection of T cell receptor beta chains follows, all from one sample in a study of blood T cell repertoires in COVID-19. Method: immunoSEQ multiplex PCR; TCRdb's copy keeps in-frame clones and lacks some. The table includes about 220,000 clones, around 80% detected once. Sequenced input: peripheral blood. The receptors originated from a human donor in a cohort sampled during active COVID-19. CDR3s leave out the opening cysteine and the closing phenylalanine or tryptophan. Where a row states a size, it is once, few, many or the class of an expanded clone; other rows omit it.

cdr3_length: 12
v_call: TRBV6-5
clone_size: few
j_call: TRBJ2-3
cdr3_aa: ASSYGGGSDTQY

cdr3_length: 15
v_call: TRBV7-2
clone_size: -
j_call: TRBJ1-2
cdr3_aa: ASSPTGGPNANYGYT

cdr3_length: 15
v_call: TRBV5-1
clone_size: -
j_call: TRBJ2-5
cdr3_aa: ASSLEAGGRGFETQY

cdr3_length: 12
v_call: TRBV27
clone_size: -
j_call: TRBJ1-1
cdr3_aa: ASSSRDRVDEAF

cdr3_length: 13
v_call: TRBV18
clone_size: -
j_call: TRBJ2-1
cdr3_aa: ASSRGGGSYNEQF

cdr3_length: 10
v_call: TRBV3-1/TRBV3-2
clone_size: -
j_call: TRBJ1-4
cdr3_aa: ASSPGREKLF

cdr3_length: 13
v_call: TRBV6-6
clone_size: -
j_call: TRBJ2-7
cdr3_aa: ASSPGYRVAYEQY

cdr3_length: 13
v_call: TRBV28
clone_size: -
j_call: TRBJ2-1
cdr3_aa: ASRSAGGTYNEQF

cdr3_length: 15
v_call: TRBV19
clone_size: -
j_call: TRBJ2-1
cdr3_aa: ASSPFGDSTPGNEQF

cdr3_length: 16
v_call: TRBV27
clone_size: -
j_call: TRBJ2-2
cdr3_aa: ASSLSIGTLQGTGELF

cdr3_length: 11
v_call: TRBV7-2
clone_size: few
j_call: TRBJ2-5
cdr3_aa: ASSRGGHETQY

cdr3_length: 14
v_call: TRBV11-2
clone_size: -
j_call: TRBJ2-5
cdr3_aa: ASSLTIRTVRETQY

cdr3_length: 14
v_call: TRBV11-2
clone_size: -
j_call: TRBJ2-1
cdr3_aa: ASSRLWLAGGNEQF

cdr3_length: 13
v_call: TRBV3-1/TRBV3-2
clone_size: -
j_call: TRBJ1-4
cdr3_aa: ASSQDSIGLGKLF

cdr3_length: 14
v_call: TRBV9
clone_size: -
j_call: TRBJ1-1
cdr3_aa: ASSPSLDRSNTEAF

cdr3_length: 14
v_call: TRBV2
clone_size: -
j_call: TRBJ1-6
cdr3_aa: ASNGGGLSYNSPLH

cdr3_length: 13
v_call: TRBV5-1
clone_size: once
j_call: TRBJ2-5
cdr3_aa: ASSFSVQGPETQY

cdr3_length: 14
v_call: TRBV19
clone_size: -
j_call: TRBJ2-1
cdr3_aa: ASSTTGQVSYNEQF

cdr3_length: 15
v_call: TRBV5-1
clone_size: once
j_call: TRBJ2-3
cdr3_aa: ASSPGGTSSFPDTQY

cdr3_length: 13
v_call: TRBV5-1
clone_size: -
j_call: TRBJ2-2
cdr3_aa: ASSLVGQRAGELF

cdr3_length: 10
v_call: TRBV6-6
clone_size: once
j_call: TRBJ1-2
cdr3_aa: AVRQGTGGYT

cdr3_length: 11
v_call: TRBV10-3
clone_size: -
j_call: TRBJ2-3
cdr3_aa: ASSRQEADTQY

cdr3_length: 15
v_call: TRBV28
clone_size: -
j_call: TRBJ2-3
cdr3_aa: ASSLLGGGYSTDTQY

cdr3_length: 11
v_call: TRBV3-1/TRBV3-2
clone_size: once
j_call: TRBJ2-7
cdr3_aa: ASSSLEGDEQY

cdr3_length: 9
v_call: TRBV30
clone_size: -
j_call: TRBJ2-3
cdr3_aa: AWSNSDTQY

cdr3_length: 13
v_call: TRBV18
clone_size: -
j_call: TRBJ2-6
cdr3_aa: ASSPRKGEANVLT

cdr3_length: 11
v_call: TRBV12-3/TRBV12-4
clone_size: few
j_call: TRBJ2-2
cdr3_aa: ASSFREGGELF

cdr3_length: 11
v_call: TRBV15
clone_size: -
j_call: TRBJ2-1
cdr3_aa: ATSRPPQDEQF

cdr3_length: 13
v_call: TRBV3-1/TRBV3-2
clone_size: -
j_call: TRBJ1-1
cdr3_aa: ASRGTGGADTEAF

cdr3_length: 11
v_call: TRBV12-3/TRBV12-4
clone_size: -
j_call: TRBJ2-5
cdr3_aa: ASRYRDGETQY

cdr3_length: 11
v_call: TRBV2
clone_size: -
j_call: TRBJ2-7
cdr3_aa: ASSPGQGAEQY

cdr3_length: 15
v_call: TRBV28
clone_size: -
j_call: TRBJ2-3
cdr3_aa: ASSLGEAVPPGYTQY

cdr3_length: 15
v_call: TRBV4-1
clone_size: -
j_call: TRBJ2-3
cdr3_aa: ASNHFPRLESTDTQY

cdr3_length: 14
v_call: TRBV11-2
clone_size: -
j_call: TRBJ2-2
cdr3_aa: ASSQWPGESTGELF

cdr3_length: 14
v_call: TRBV7-3
clone_size: -
j_call: TRBJ2-5
cdr3_aa: ASSPGVAGGGETQY

cdr3_length: 10
v_call: TRBV6-1
clone_size: -
j_call: TRBJ2-7
cdr3_aa: ASSEQSYEQY

cdr3_length: 13
v_call: TRBV5-1
clone_size: -
j_call: TRBJ2-1
cdr3_aa: ASSRGGGTYNEQF

cdr3_length: 12
v_call: TRBV5-1
clone_size: -
j_call: TRBJ2-1
cdr3_aa: ASSLSGTYNEQF

cdr3_length: 11
v_call: TRBV3-1/TRBV3-2
clone_size: -
j_call: TRBJ2-5
cdr3_aa: ASSQNRAETQY

cdr3_length: 11
v_call: TRBV6-6
clone_size: -
j_call: TRBJ1-1
cdr3_aa: ASSQRHITEAF

cdr3_length: 10
v_call: TRBV28
clone_size: -
j_call: TRBJ1-5
cdr3_aa: ASGQGDQPQH

cdr3_length: 10
v_call: TRBV20-1
clone_size: -
j_call: TRBJ2-7
cdr3_aa: SASGDSYEQY

cdr3_length: 12
v_call: TRBV9
clone_size: once
j_call: TRBJ1-5
cdr3_aa: ASSVDGSNQPQH

cdr3_length: 14
v_call: TRBV7-6
clone_size: -
j_call: TRBJ2-2
cdr3_aa: ASSSGGGSNTGELF

cdr3_length: 14
v_call: TRBV10-3
clone_size: -
j_call: TRBJ2-7
cdr3_aa: ATRRGGTSSSYEQY

cdr3_length: 14
v_call: TRBV30
clone_size: -
j_call: TRBJ1-2
cdr3_aa: AWGINSGSGKYGYT

cdr3_length: 14
v_call: TRBV7-8
clone_size: -
j_call: TRBJ2-2
cdr3_aa: ASSLSRTVNTGELF

cdr3_length: 16
v_call: TRBV7-8
clone_size: few
j_call: TRBJ2-1
cdr3_aa: ASSWRQYGSGRSNEQF

cdr3_length: 13
v_call: TRBV11-2
clone_size: few
j_call: TRBJ2-7
cdr3_aa: ASSFEDRPTYEQY

cdr3_length: 13
v_call: TRBV7-3
clone_size: -
j_call: TRBJ1-2
cdr3_aa: ASSPSPTGAGGYT

cdr3_length: 14
v_call: TRBV7-8
clone_size: -
j_call: TRBJ2-6
cdr3_aa: ASSPQGGSGANVLT

cdr3_length: 14
v_call: TRBV28
clone_size: -
j_call: TRBJ2-5
cdr3_aa: ASSLRRGGFFETQY

cdr3_length: 14
v_call: TRBV24-1
clone_size: -
j_call: TRBJ1-6
cdr3_aa: ATSDFEGAYNSPLH

cdr3_length: 13
v_call: TRBV7-2
clone_size: once
j_call: TRBJ2-5
cdr3_aa: ASSLVGQTEETQY

cdr3_length: 12
v_call: TRBV24-1
clone_size: -
j_call: TRBJ2-3
cdr3_aa: ATSAGVSTDTQY

cdr3_length: 11
v_call: TRBV18
clone_size: -
j_call: TRBJ1-2
cdr3_aa: ASSPTTVYGYT

cdr3_length: 10
v_call: TRBV6-1
clone_size: few
j_call: TRBJ2-1
cdr3_aa: ASSERRAEQF